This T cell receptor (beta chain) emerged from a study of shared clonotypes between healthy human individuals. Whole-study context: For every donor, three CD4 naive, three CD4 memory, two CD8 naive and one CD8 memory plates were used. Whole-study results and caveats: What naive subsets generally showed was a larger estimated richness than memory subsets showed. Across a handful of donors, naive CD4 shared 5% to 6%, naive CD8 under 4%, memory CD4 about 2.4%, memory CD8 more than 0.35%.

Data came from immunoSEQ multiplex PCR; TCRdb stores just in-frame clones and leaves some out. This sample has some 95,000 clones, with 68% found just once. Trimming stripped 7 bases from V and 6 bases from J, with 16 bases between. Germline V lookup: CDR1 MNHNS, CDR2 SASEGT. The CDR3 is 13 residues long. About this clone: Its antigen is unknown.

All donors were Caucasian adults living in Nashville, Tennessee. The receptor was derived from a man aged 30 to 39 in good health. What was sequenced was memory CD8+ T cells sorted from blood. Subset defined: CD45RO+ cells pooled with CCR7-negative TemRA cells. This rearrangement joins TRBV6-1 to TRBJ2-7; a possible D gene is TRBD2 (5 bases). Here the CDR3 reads CASKEGGGSEQYF. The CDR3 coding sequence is TGTGCCAGCAAAGAGGGTGGCGGATCCGAGCAGTACTTC.